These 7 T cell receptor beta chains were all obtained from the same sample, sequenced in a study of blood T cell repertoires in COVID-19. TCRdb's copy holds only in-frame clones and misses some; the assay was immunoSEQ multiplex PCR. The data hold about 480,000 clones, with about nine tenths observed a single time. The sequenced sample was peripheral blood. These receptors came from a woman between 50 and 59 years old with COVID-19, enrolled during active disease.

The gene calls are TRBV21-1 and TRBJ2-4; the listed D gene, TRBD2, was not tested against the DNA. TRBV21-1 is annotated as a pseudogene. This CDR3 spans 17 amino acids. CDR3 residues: CASSKEGEGRAKNIQYF. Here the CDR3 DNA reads TGTGCCAGCAGCAAGGAGGGGGAGGGGCGAGCCAAAAACATTCAGTACTTC.

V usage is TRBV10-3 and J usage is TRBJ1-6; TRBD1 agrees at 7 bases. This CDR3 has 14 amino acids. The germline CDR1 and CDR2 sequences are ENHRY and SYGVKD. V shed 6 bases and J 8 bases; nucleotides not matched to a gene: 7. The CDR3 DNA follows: TGTGCCATCAGAGGGACAGTCGAGGATTCACCCCTCCACTTT. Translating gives CAIRGTVEDSPLHF.

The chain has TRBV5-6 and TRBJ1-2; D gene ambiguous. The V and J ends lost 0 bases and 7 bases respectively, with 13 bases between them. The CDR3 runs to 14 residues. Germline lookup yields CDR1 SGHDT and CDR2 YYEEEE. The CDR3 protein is CASSLAPPTGGYTF. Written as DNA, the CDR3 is TGTGCCAGCAGCTTGGCCCCCCCGACGGGTGGCTACACCTTC.

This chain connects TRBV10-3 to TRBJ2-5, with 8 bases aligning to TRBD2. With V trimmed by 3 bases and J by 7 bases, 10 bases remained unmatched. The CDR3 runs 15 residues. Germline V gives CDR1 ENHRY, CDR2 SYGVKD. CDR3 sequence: CAISDDPGGVGTQYF. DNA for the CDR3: TGTGCCATCAGTGACGATCCCGGGGGGGTCGGGACCCAGTACTTC.

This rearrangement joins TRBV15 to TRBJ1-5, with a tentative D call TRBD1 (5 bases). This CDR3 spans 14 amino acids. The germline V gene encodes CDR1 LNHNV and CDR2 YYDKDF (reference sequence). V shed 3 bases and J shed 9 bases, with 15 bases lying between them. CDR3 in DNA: TGTGCCACCAGCAGTGAGACCGGGGGATGGCCCCAGCATTTT. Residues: CATSSETGGWPQHF.

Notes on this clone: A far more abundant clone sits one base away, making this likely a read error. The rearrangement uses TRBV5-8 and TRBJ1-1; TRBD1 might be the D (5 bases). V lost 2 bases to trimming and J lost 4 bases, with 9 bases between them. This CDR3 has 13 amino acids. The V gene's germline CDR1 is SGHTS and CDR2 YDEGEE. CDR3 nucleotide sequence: TGTGCCAGCAGCTTCTCCGGGGGCACTGAAGCTTTCTTT. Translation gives CASSFSGGTEAFF.

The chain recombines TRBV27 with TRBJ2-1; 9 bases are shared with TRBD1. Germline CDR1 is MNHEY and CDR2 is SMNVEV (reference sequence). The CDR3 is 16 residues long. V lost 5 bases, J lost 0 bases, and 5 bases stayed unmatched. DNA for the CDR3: TGTGCCAGCAGTCCGCAGACAGGGGGCTCCTACAATGAGCAGTTCTTC. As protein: CASSPQTGGSYNEQFF.